The 27 T cell receptor beta chains given below trace back to one sample, sequenced in a study of T cell repertoires in cytomegalovirus infection. TCRdb reanalysed the reads using MiXCR and keeps one entry per CDR3 protein. The sample has around 630,000 distinct CDR3 sequences; less than 25% are singletons. Sequencing was performed on CD8+ T cells from PBMCs. Receptors originate from a human donor in good health (CMV status not recorded). Some clones in this sample may be carry-over from other donors' samples.

Turning to this clonotype: The junction departs from the called germline gene at one end, perhaps through a read error. V is TRBV7-6 and J is TRBJ2-5; tentatively, D is TRBD2 (6 bases). This CDR3 has 14 amino acids. Per the germline V gene, CDR1 is SGHVS and CDR2 is FNYEAQ. The CDR3 nucleotides are TGTGCCAGCAGCTTGGGAGGACCGATGGAGACCCAGCACTTC. This translates into CASSLGGPMETQHF.

A word on this clonotype: One end of the junction fails to match germline, which may point to a read error. The chain uses TRBV2 and TRBJ2-1; D call uncertain. This CDR3 is built from 15 residues. Germline V gene sequence: CDR1 SNHLY, CDR2 FYNNEI. In DNA form, the CDR3 reads TGTGCCAGCAGAATTCCTAGGAGCTCCCACAATGAGCAGTTCTTC. It encodes CASRIPRSSHNEQFF.

On this clonotype: Possible read error: a much larger clone is one base away. The V and J genes are TRBV7-2 and TRBJ2-7; D may be TRBD1 or TRBD2 (5 bases each). The germline V gene has CDR1 SGHTA and CDR2 FQGNSA. There are 14 residues in the CDR3. The chain's CDR3 is CANSLGDDSYEQYF. The DNA for the CDR3 is TGTGCCAACAGCCTGGGGGACGACTCCTACGAGCAGTACTTC.

This clonotype has a handful of counts. V and J are TRBV6-2 or TRBV6-3 and TRBJ2-3; D unresolved. The V gene's germline CDR1 is MNHEY and CDR2 SVGEGT. The CDR3 spans 15 residues. V lost 1 base and J 4 bases, leaving 12 bases between the germline ends. The CDR3 region is CASSYWAGGADTQYF. The DNA for the CDR3 is TGTGCCAGCAGTTACTGGGCCGGTGGTGCAGATACGCAGTATTTT.

This clonotype appeared many times. The chain combines TRBV11-1 with TRBJ1-2; 7 bases line up with TRBD1. The CDR3 is made up of 16 amino acids. J was trimmed by 5 bases and V by 1 base; bases with no gene match: 10. In germline, CDR1 is SGHAT, CDR2 FQDESV (reference sequence). CDR3 in DNA: TGTGCCAGCAGCTTAGAGTACAGGGGTTCCGGATATGGCTACACCTTC. The encoded protein is CASSLEYRGSGYGYTF.

This rearrangement joins TRBV28 to TRBJ2-5, with TRBD1 matching over 8 bases. The CDR3 runs 15 residues. Looked up from germline, CDR1 is MDHEN and CDR2 is SYDVKM. The V and J ends lost 5 bases and 5 bases, in that order; junction bases with no gene match: 10. The CDR3 here is CASSIEDRVGETQYF. CDR3 in DNA: TGTGCCAGCAGTATCGAGGACAGGGTTGGGGAGACCCAGTACTTC.

This clonotype was seen a few times. The chain carries TRBV6-5 and TRBJ1-6; D is unresolved. V was cut by 2 bases and J by 7 bases, with 18 bases left in between. Germline CDR1 is MNHEY and CDR2 is SVGAGI. This CDR3 has 17 residues. This CDR3 reads CASSYPSSPSGNSPLHF. In nucleotides, the CDR3 is TGTGCCAGCAGTTACCCTTCTTCACCGTCCGGCAATTCACCCCTCCACTTT.

Concerning this clonotype: Being one base from a much bigger clone, this may be a read error. This sequence joins TRBV7-9 and TRBJ2-5; tentative D call: TRBD1 (6 bases). The CDR3 covers 14 residues. Germline V gene sequence: CDR1 SEHNR, CDR2 FQNEAQ (reference sequence). The CDR3: CTSSPTGSKETQYF. As DNA, the CDR3 is TGTACCAGCAGCCCGACAGGTTCGAAGGAGACCCAGTACTTC.

The rearrangement joins TRBV28 to TRBJ1-5, with D hard to call. Germline values: CDR1 MDHEN, CDR2 SYDVKM. Trimming took 4 bases from V and 2 from J, leaving 12 bases between them. The CDR3 consists of 15 residues. CDR3 DNA sequence: TGTGCCAGCAGTTCATCGGGGATGGGCAATCAGCCCCAGCATTTT. Residues: CASSSSGMGNQPQHF.

Many counts were recorded for this clonotype. CDR3 loop: CASSYEHQGRYYNEQFF. The CDR3 DNA reads TGTGCCAGCAGTTACGAGCATCAGGGACGTTACTACAATGAGCAGTTCTTC. This rearrangement joins TRBV6-6 to TRBJ2-1; D is possibly TRBD1 or TRBD2 (5 bases each). The CDR3 loop spans 17 amino acids. The germline CDR1 and CDR2 sequences are MNHNY and SVGAGI (reference sequence). V was clipped by 2 bases and J by 3 bases, with 17 bases between them.

The chain uses TRBV20-1 and TRBJ2-4; maybe TRBD2 (6 bases). Trimming left V 0 bases short and J 2 bases short, with 20 bases between. Germline V gene lookup returns CDR1 DFQATT and CDR2 SNEGSKA (reference sequence). CDR3 length: 18 residues. CDR3 sequence: CSARDLGVGGETKNIQYF. DNA for the CDR3: TGCAGTGCTAGAGATCTGGGGGTGGGGGGTGAGACCAAAAACATTCAGTACTTC.

This clonotype was counted a few times. The V gene is TRBV4-2, the J gene TRBJ2-7, with 8 bases matching TRBD1. The CDR3 extends over 15 amino acids. Germline CDR1 LGHNA, CDR2 YNFKEQ. V gave up 3 bases and J gave up 2 bases; unmatched junction bases: 6. The CDR3 region is CASSQGTGGTYEQYF. DNA for the CDR3: TGTGCCAGCAGCCAGGGTACAGGGGGAACCTACGAGCAGTACTTC.

This clonotype was picked up a small number of times. This chain links TRBV5-4 with TRBJ2-1; D is possibly TRBD1 (6 bases). Trimming cost V 0 bases and J 2 bases, with 9 bases left between them. Germline V gives CDR1 SGHNT, CDR2 YYREEE (reference sequence). The CDR3 is 15 residues long. The CDR3 nucleotides read TGTGCCAGCAGCTTGGATGGGACACCCTACAATGAGCAGTTCTTC. Its translation is CASSLDGTPYNEQFF.

This clonotype was picked up many times. The CDR3 spells CASSLVLGGTEAFF. The CDR3 DNA is TGTGCCAGCAGCTTAGTCCTGGGAGGGACTGAAGCTTTCTTT. The V call is TRBV7-2, the J call TRBJ1-1; D uncertain. Deletions cut 1 base from V and 5 bases from J, with 11 bases between. The germline V gene encodes CDR1 SGHTA and CDR2 FQGNSA. The CDR3 length is 14 residues.

This clonotype has only one observation. The chain carries TRBV24-1 and TRBJ1-1; D is unresolved. V was trimmed by 8 bases and J by 1 base, leaving 10 bases between them. Germline CDR1 KGHDR, CDR2 SFDVKD. CDR3 size: 13 residues. The CDR3 protein is CATNDPGNTEAFF. The CDR3 region has the DNA TGTGCCACCAATGACCCGGGGAACACTGAAGCTTTCTTT.

At least ten counts were recorded for this clonotype. V usage is TRBV7-6 and J usage is TRBJ2-3, with 9 bases aligning to TRBD2. The CDR3 consists of 16 residues. Germline CDR1 and CDR2: SGHVS and FNYEAQ. V lost 5 bases, J lost 0 bases, and 6 bases stayed unmatched. CDR3 in DNA: TGTGCCAGCAGCCATGAAGCGGGGGGAAGCACAGATACGCAGTATTTT. Translating gives CASSHEAGGSTDTQYF.

This clonotype was found a few times. The genes are TRBV11-2 and TRBJ2-7; D uncertain. CDR1 SGHAT and CDR2 FQNNGV come from the germline V gene. The CDR3 is 16 amino acids. Trimming removed 2 bases at V and 2 bases at J, with 16 bases between. The CDR3, as DNA: TGTGCCAGCAGCTTAAGGGATGACACCTTCCCCTACGAGCAGTACTTC. This gives the protein CASSLRDDTFPYEQYF.

The gene calls are TRBV7-9 and TRBJ2-1, with D perhaps given as TRBD1 or TRBD2 (5 bases each). The CDR3 is 13 residues long. CDR1 is SEHNR and CDR2 is FQNEAQ in the germline V gene (reference sequence). The V and J ends lost 0 bases and 11 bases respectively, with 11 bases between them. CDR3 DNA: TGTGCCAGCAGCTTAGCACTAGGGGTACAGCAGTTCTTC. This sequence encodes CASSLALGVQQFF. Full variable domain (rest looked up from reference TRBV7-9 and TRBJ2-1): DTGVSQNPRHKITKRGQNVTFRCDPISEHNRLYWYRQTLGQGPEFLTYFQNEAQLEKSRLLSDRFSAERPKGSFSTLEIQRTEQGDSAMYLCASSLALGVQQFFGPGTRLTVL.

CDR3 sequence: CASSQEASSYNEQFF. CDR3 nucleotide sequence: TGTGCCAGCAGCCAAGAAGCCTCTAGTTACAATGAGCAGTTCTTC. This chain connects TRBV4-2 to TRBJ2-1, with D unclear. CDR1 is LGHNA and CDR2 is YNFKEQ in the germline V gene. V gave up 0 bases and J gave up 4 bases, with 10 bases separating them. The CDR3 length is 15 residues.

A few counts support this clonotype. The CDR3 protein is CASSYSRARTQYF. The DNA of the CDR3 is TGTGCCAGCAGTTACTCCAGGGCGAGGACCCAGTACTTC. The rearrangement links TRBV6-2 or TRBV6-3 to TRBJ2-5; a possible D gene is TRBD1 (5 bases). V lost 0 bases and J lost 7, with 9 bases in between. CDR3 length equals 13 residues. In germline, CDR1 is MNHEY, CDR2 SVGEGT.

J is TRBJ2-4 and V is TRBV6-8; D ambiguous. Germline V gene sequence: CDR1 MNHGY, CDR2 SAAAGT. The CDR3 spans 15 residues. Trimming stripped 2 bases from V and 1 base from J, with 9 bases between. DNA of the CDR3: TGTGCCAGCAGTTACCCAGAAGAGGCCAAAAACATTCAGTACTTC. It is translated as CASSYPEEAKNIQYF.

There are a few counts of this clonotype. V is TRBV20-1 and J is TRBJ1-5, with D perhaps matching TRBD1 (6 bases). V lost 5 bases and J 0 bases, leaving 14 bases between the germline ends. CDR3 length: 15 amino acids. CDR1 is DFQATT, CDR2 SNEGSKA, per germline (reference sequence). CDR3 sequence reads: CSAPSQGRSNQPQHF. CDR3 DNA: TGCAGTGCTCCCTCACAGGGACGTAGCAATCAGCCCCAGCATTTT.

On this clonotype itself: A much larger clone differs from this one at a single base, so this may be a read error. The CDR3 loop reads CASIPLPEESQYF. CDR3 sequence (DNA): TGTGCCAGCATCCCCCTTCCCGAAGAGTCCCAGTACTTC. The V and J genes are TRBV7-6 and TRBJ2-5; the D is unclear. The length of the CDR3 is 13 residues. Germline V CDR1 and CDR2: SGHVS, FNYEAQ.

The V and J genes are TRBV28 and TRBJ2-1; TRBD2 matches 10 bases. Trimming at V came to 6 bases and at J to 5 bases, leaving 4 bases not matched to a gene. Germline CDR1 reads MDHEN; CDR2 reads SYDVKM. The CDR3 spans 14 residues. The CDR3 DNA is TGTGCCAGCAGACAGCGGGGGGGGGACAATGAGCAGTTCTTC. The encoded protein is CASRQRGGDNEQFF.

In this sample, this clonotype turned up a few times. A much larger clone differs from this one at a single base, so this may be a read error. The CDR3 does not end in the conserved phenylalanine or tryptophan, so this is likely a read error. This chain connects TRBV7-3 to TRBJ2-3, with D tentatively TRBD1 (6 bases). CDR3 length equals 15 residues. The germline V gene encodes CDR1 SGHTA and CDR2 FQGTGA. V was pared by 5 bases and J by 1 base, with 13 bases between. The CDR3 DNA follows: TGTGCCAGCAGCCCATACCCAGGGGGCACAGATACGCAGTATTCT. The encoded protein is CASSPYPGGTDTQYS.

The rearrangement joins TRBV6-2 or TRBV6-3 to TRBJ2-1; 13 bases are shared with TRBD2. Germline loops: CDR1 MNHEY, CDR2 SVGEGT. The CDR3 spans 20 residues. The V segment lost 0 bases and the J segment 7 bases; nucleotides outside the gene matches: 15. CDR3: CASSYSPTLGTSGVGNEQFF. As DNA, the CDR3 is TGTGCCAGCAGTTACTCCCCAACCCTAGGGACTAGCGGGGTCGGGAATGAGCAGTTCTTC.

Concerning this clonotype itself: With a much larger clone just one base away, this may be a read error. V usage is TRBV11-3 and J usage is TRBJ2-1; either TRBD1 or TRBD2 may fit D (5 bases each). Germline V gene lookup returns CDR1 SGHNT and CDR2 YENEEA. The CDR3 has 14 residues. Here the CDR3 reads CASNLPGAYNEQFF. CDR3 in DNA: TGTGCCAGCAACTTACCCGGGGCTTACAATGAGCAGTTCTTC.